This is a list of T cell receptor beta chains from one sample in a study of CD8 T cells in ankylosing spondylitis. TCRdb independently ran MiXCR on the 5' RACE reads; one entry per CDR3 protein. Of 150,000 or so distinct CDR3 sequences in the sample, 9.8% were seen once. Source material: blood, either unsorted or a sorted T cell fraction (not recorded which). The receptors stem from a female donor with ankylosing spondylitis or in good health (not recorded which). CDR3s include the opening cysteine and the closing phenylalanine or tryptophan. D genes are given only for firm matches. Size values are once, few and many counts, or a class for expanded clones, and some rows have none.

CDR3 DNA: TGTGCCAGCGAAACAGGGACTAATGAAAAACTGTTTTTT; CDR3 protein: CASETGTNEKLFF; J gene: TRBJ1-4; CDR3 length: 13; clone size: -; D gene: -; V gene: TRBV7-9
CDR3 DNA: TGCAGTGCTAGAGCCGTTGAGATTCTTTCCTACGAGCAGTACTTC; CDR3 protein: CSARAVEILSYEQYF; J gene: TRBJ2-7; CDR3 length: 15; clone size: -; D gene: -; V gene: TRBV20-1
CDR3 DNA: TGTGCCAGCAGCGCCCTCTCTCTTCCGCGGGAGAACACCGGGGAGCTGTTTTTT; CDR3 protein: CASSALSLPRENTGELFF; J gene: TRBJ2-2; CDR3 length: 18; clone size: few; D gene: -; V gene: TRBV9
CDR3 DNA: TGTGCCACAGGGGGAAGCGGGAGATGGGACTACAATGAGCAGTTCTTC; CDR3 protein: CATGGSGRWDYNEQFF; J gene: TRBJ2-1; CDR3 length: 16; clone size: -; D gene: -; V gene: TRBV12-3/TRBV12-4
CDR3 DNA: TGCGCCAGCAGCCAAGAGTTACTAGCCGATGAGCAGTTCTTC; CDR3 protein: CASSQELLADEQFF; J gene: TRBJ2-1; CDR3 length: 14; clone size: few; D gene: -; V gene: TRBV4-3
CDR3 DNA: TGCAGCGTTGAGGGGGACGAGCAGTACTTC; CDR3 protein: CSVEGDEQYF; J gene: TRBJ2-7; CDR3 length: 10; clone size: -; D gene: -; V gene: TRBV29-1
CDR3 DNA: TGTGCCACCCGGACGGAGGGGCGGGAGACCCAGTACTTC; CDR3 protein: CATRTEGRETQYF; J gene: TRBJ2-5; CDR3 length: 13; clone size: -; D gene: -; V gene: TRBV7-2
CDR3 DNA: TGTGCCATTGGGACAGGGGACGGGAACACTGAAGCTTTCTTT; CDR3 protein: CAIGTGDGNTEAFF; J gene: TRBJ1-1; CDR3 length: 14; clone size: few; D gene: TRBD1; V gene: TRBV10-3
CDR3 DNA: TGCGCCAGCAGTAACATCGGACAGGCGAAGGGCTATGGCTACACCTTC; CDR3 protein: CASSNIGQAKGYGYTF; J gene: TRBJ1-2; CDR3 length: 16; clone size: -; D gene: TRBD1; V gene: TRBV4-3
CDR3 DNA: TGTGCCAGCAGCCCTGTGGCGGGGGCCTACGAGCAGTACTTC; CDR3 protein: CASSPVAGAYEQYF; J gene: TRBJ2-7; CDR3 length: 14; clone size: many; D gene: TRBD2; V gene: TRBV6-2/TRBV6-3
CDR3 DNA: TGTGCCAGCACCGGGGGGACAGGGGTTGACCTAGCCAAAAACATTCAGTACTTC; CDR3 protein: CASTGGTGVDLAKNIQYF; J gene: TRBJ2-4; CDR3 length: 18; clone size: few; D gene: TRBD1; V gene: TRBV28
CDR3 DNA: TGTGCCAGCAGCACGCGGACTAGCGGGTACTCGGATGAGCAGTTCTTC; CDR3 protein: CASSTRTSGYSDEQFF; J gene: TRBJ2-1; CDR3 length: 16; clone size: many; D gene: TRBD2; V gene: TRBV5-5
CDR3 DNA: TGTGCCAGTAGTATAGGTGCGGGCTCCTACGAGCAGTACTTC; CDR3 protein: CASSIGAGSYEQYF; J gene: TRBJ2-7; CDR3 length: 14; clone size: -; D gene: -; V gene: TRBV19
CDR3 DNA: TGTGCCTGGAGTCAATACGGAGCCGAGCAGTACTTC; CDR3 protein: CAWSQYGAEQYF; J gene: TRBJ2-7; CDR3 length: 12; clone size: few; D gene: -; V gene: TRBV30
CDR3 DNA: TGCGCCAGCAGCCAAGCCTATATCGATACAGTAAACACTGAAGCTTTCTTT; CDR3 protein: CASSQAYIDTVNTEAFF; J gene: TRBJ1-1; CDR3 length: 17; clone size: few; D gene: -; V gene: TRBV4-3
CDR3 DNA: TGCGCCAGCAGCCAAGAGACAGGGATGATCTTC; CDR3 protein: CASSQETGMIF; J gene: TRBJ2-1; CDR3 length: 11; clone size: -; D gene: TRBD1; V gene: TRBV4-1
CDR3 DNA: TGTGCCAGCAGCTCTCTCCGAGAAGTATCGGACGCCCTAGCCAAAAACATTCAGTACTTC; CDR3 protein: CASSSLREVSDALAKNIQYF; J gene: TRBJ2-4; CDR3 length: 20; clone size: -; D gene: -; V gene: TRBV11-1
CDR3 DNA: TGCAGCGCTCAAACACTCTACCAAGAGACCCAGTACTTC; CDR3 protein: CSAQTLYQETQYF; J gene: TRBJ2-5; CDR3 length: 13; clone size: few; D gene: -; V gene: TRBV29-1
CDR3 DNA: TGTGCCAGCAGCTTCGGGCCCGATCAGCCCCAGCATTTT; CDR3 protein: CASSFGPDQPQHF; J gene: TRBJ1-5; CDR3 length: 13; clone size: -; D gene: -; V gene: TRBV7-9
CDR3 DNA: TGTGCCAGCAGCCTAGCGCGGACAGGGGAGAACTATGGCTACACCTTC; CDR3 protein: CASSLARTGENYGYTF; J gene: TRBJ1-2; CDR3 length: 16; clone size: many; D gene: TRBD1; V gene: TRBV3-1
CDR3 DNA: TGTGCCAGCAGCTTAAACCTGGCCTCAGATACGCAGTATTTT; CDR3 protein: CASSLNLASDTQYF; J gene: TRBJ2-3; CDR3 length: 14; clone size: -; D gene: -; V gene: TRBV7-9
CDR3 DNA: TGCAGCGTCGGGGTGGGGAGCTCCTACGAGCAGTACTTC; CDR3 protein: CSVGVGSSYEQYF; J gene: TRBJ2-7; CDR3 length: 13; clone size: many; D gene: -; V gene: TRBV29-1
CDR3 DNA: TGTGCCAGCAGCCAAAACAGGGCTTCTAACTATGGCTACACCTTC; CDR3 protein: CASSQNRASNYGYTF; J gene: TRBJ1-2; CDR3 length: 15; clone size: -; D gene: -; V gene: TRBV4-2
CDR3 DNA: TGTGCCTACGGCGGGGATCTGGGGAATGAGCAGTTCTTC; CDR3 protein: CAYGGDLGNEQFF; J gene: TRBJ2-1; CDR3 length: 13; clone size: -; D gene: -; V gene: TRBV10-3
CDR3 DNA: TGTGCCAGCAGTTTTTCCCTCCTGGATACGCAGTATTTT; CDR3 protein: CASSFSLLDTQYF; J gene: TRBJ2-3; CDR3 length: 13; clone size: -; D gene: -; V gene: TRBV27
CDR3 DNA: TGCAGTGCTAGTCACTCTGGGAAGATTGCAACTAATGAAAAACTGTTTTTT; CDR3 protein: CSASHSGKIATNEKLFF; J gene: TRBJ1-4; CDR3 length: 17; clone size: -; D gene: -; V gene: TRBV20-1
CDR3 DNA: TGTGCCAGCAGTTTCTCGGGAACTGGATACAATGAGCAGTTCTTC; CDR3 protein: CASSFSGTGYNEQFF; J gene: TRBJ2-1; CDR3 length: 15; clone size: many; D gene: -; V gene: TRBV27
CDR3 DNA: TGCAGTGCCCCTGGCAGGGAGGAATCCCCTTGGTCAGAGACCCAGTACTTC; CDR3 protein: CSAPGREESPWSETQYF; J gene: TRBJ2-5; CDR3 length: 17; clone size: -; D gene: -; V gene: TRBV20-1
CDR3 DNA: TGTGCCAGCAGTTTTGAACAGGGATTCACTGAAGCTTTCTTT; CDR3 protein: CASSFEQGFTEAFF; J gene: TRBJ1-1; CDR3 length: 14; clone size: few; D gene: -; V gene: TRBV12-3/TRBV12-4
CDR3 DNA: TGTGCCAGCAGTTTAGGGGACGAGTACAATGAGCAGTTCTTC; CDR3 protein: CASSLGDEYNEQFF; J gene: TRBJ2-1; CDR3 length: 14; clone size: few; D gene: -; V gene: TRBV27
CDR3 DNA: TGCAGCGTTGAACAAGGGAAGGCCTACGAGCAGTACTTC; CDR3 protein: CSVEQGKAYEQYF; J gene: TRBJ2-7; CDR3 length: 13; clone size: -; D gene: -; V gene: TRBV29-1
CDR3 DNA: TGCAGTGCTAGAGCACCACTTCCGGGACATTACAATGAGCAGTTCTTC; CDR3 protein: CSARAPLPGHYNEQFF; J gene: TRBJ2-1; CDR3 length: 16; clone size: few; D gene: -; V gene: TRBV20-1
CDR3 DNA: TGTGCCAGTAGTATTCGGATAGCGGGAGAAGGCGAGCAGTACTTC; CDR3 protein: CASSIRIAGEGEQYF; J gene: TRBJ2-7; CDR3 length: 15; clone size: few; D gene: TRBD2; V gene: TRBV19
CDR3 DNA: TGTGCCAGCATTCTCAAACCGGGACTAGCGAAAGAGACCCAGTACTTC; CDR3 protein: CASILKPGLAKETQYF; J gene: TRBJ2-5; CDR3 length: 16; clone size: few; D gene: TRBD2; V gene: TRBV2
CDR3 DNA: TGTGCCAGCTCACCGTTCGGTACAGCTGAGAACACTGAAGCTTTCTTT; CDR3 protein: CASSPFGTAENTEAFF; J gene: TRBJ1-1; CDR3 length: 16; clone size: -; D gene: -; V gene: TRBV18
CDR3 DNA: TGTGCCAGCAGTTGGGGTTCCGATGGCTACACCTTC; CDR3 protein: CASSWGSDGYTF; J gene: TRBJ1-2; CDR3 length: 12; clone size: -; D gene: -; V gene: TRBV12-3/TRBV12-4
CDR3 DNA: TGTGCCAGCAGCCGTGGAAGGTTCGAGCAGTACTTC; CDR3 protein: CASSRGRFEQYF; J gene: TRBJ2-7; CDR3 length: 12; clone size: -; D gene: -; V gene: TRBV4-2
CDR3 DNA: TGCAGCGGGGTGGCGGACATTCAGTACTTC; CDR3 protein: CSGVADIQYF; J gene: TRBJ2-4; CDR3 length: 10; clone size: many; D gene: -; V gene: TRBV29-1
CDR3 DNA: TGTGCCAGCAGCTTAGACGAGGGGGACTCCTACGAGCAGTACTTC; CDR3 protein: CASSLDEGDSYEQYF; J gene: TRBJ2-7; CDR3 length: 15; clone size: -; D gene: -; V gene: TRBV7-9
CDR3 DNA: TGTGCCAGCAGCTTAGCAGCGGGGATCTACAATGAGCAGTTCTTC; CDR3 protein: CASSLAAGIYNEQFF; J gene: TRBJ2-1; CDR3 length: 15; clone size: -; D gene: TRBD2; V gene: TRBV7-9
CDR3 DNA: TGCGCCAGCAGCGGCCCGGTGGGGGACCAGATCGGGACTAGCGGGCCCTACAATGAGCAGTTCTTC; CDR3 protein: CASSGPVGDQIGTSGPYNEQFF; J gene: TRBJ2-1; CDR3 length: 22; clone size: -; D gene: TRBD2; V gene: TRBV5-1
CDR3 DNA: TGTGCCAGCAGCTGGGGGTCAGACAATGAGCAGTTCTTC; CDR3 protein: CASSWGSDNEQFF; J gene: TRBJ2-1; CDR3 length: 13; clone size: few; D gene: -; V gene: TRBV7-9
CDR3 DNA: TGTGCCAGCAGTTGGGACGGTAGCTCCTACGAGCAGTACTTC; CDR3 protein: CASSWDGSSYEQYF; J gene: TRBJ2-7; CDR3 length: 14; clone size: many; D gene: -; V gene: TRBV12-3/TRBV12-4
CDR3 DNA: TGTGCCAGCAGTGGGGGGGACAGGGCCTCCTACGAGCAGTACTTC; CDR3 protein: CASSGGDRASYEQYF; J gene: TRBJ2-7; CDR3 length: 15; clone size: -; D gene: TRBD1; V gene: TRBV2
CDR3 DNA: TGTGCCACCGCTAGAGTGGAACCTAATCAGCCCCAGCATTTT; CDR3 protein: CATARVEPNQPQHF; J gene: TRBJ1-5; CDR3 length: 14; clone size: few; D gene: -; V gene: TRBV15
CDR3 DNA: TGCGCCAGCAGGCTGGACAGGGTGAGTGCCTACAATGAGCAGTTCTTC; CDR3 protein: CASRLDRVSAYNEQFF; J gene: TRBJ2-1; CDR3 length: 16; clone size: few; D gene: TRBD1; V gene: TRBV4-3
CDR3 DNA: TGTGCCTGGGGTCCGGGCGAAGAGACCCAGTACTTC; CDR3 protein: CAWGPGEETQYF; J gene: TRBJ2-5; CDR3 length: 12; clone size: few; D gene: -; V gene: TRBV30